This passage covers 6 T cell receptor beta chains from one sample sequenced in a study of CD8 T cells in ankylosing spondylitis. TCRdb redid the calling of the 5' RACE reads with MiXCR, one entry per CDR3 protein. The sample lists just under 350,000 distinct CDR3 sequences; roughly 14% were seen once. The specimen sequenced was blood, either unsorted or a sorted T cell fraction (not recorded which). The receptor source for this set is a male donor with ankylosing spondylitis or in good health (not recorded which).

The CDR3: CASSVGTRGIAPYNEQFF. In DNA form, the CDR3 reads TGTGCCAGCAGCGTAGGTACCAGGGGAATAGCGCCCTACAATGAGCAGTTCTTC. This chain joins TRBV9 and TRBJ2-1; perhaps TRBD1 as D (6 bases). V dropped 0 bases and J dropped 2 bases, with 18 bases sitting between them. Germline V gene data show CDR1 as SGDLS and CDR2 as YYNGEE. CDR3 size: 18 residues.

This clonotype was seen more than once but under ten times. The CDR3 DNA reads as TGTGCCAGCAGTTTAGATACAGGCCGAAAGACTGAAGCTTTCTTT. Translating it yields CASSLDTGRKTEAFF. The J gene is TRBJ1-1, the V gene TRBV12-3 or TRBV12-4, with D perhaps matching TRBD1 (5 bases). The CDR3 is 15 residues long. Trimming removed 1 base at V and 5 bases at J, with 14 bases between.

This clonotype was seen repeatedly, ten times or more. V and J are TRBV7-2 and TRBJ1-1; possibly TRBD1 for D (5 bases). The CDR3 loop spans 13 amino acids. Germline V gene data show CDR1 as SGHTA and CDR2 as FQGNSA. The V gene lost 2 bases and the J gene lost 3 bases, with 7 bases spanning the gap. CDR3 amino acids: CASSLRGDTEAFF. CDR3 bases: TGTGCCAGCAGCTTACGGGGGGACACTGAAGCTTTCTTT.

This clonotype was counted a few times. The V gene is TRBV12-3 or TRBV12-4, the J gene TRBJ1-2; D not resolved. CDR3 length: 13 residues. V lost 6 bases to trimming and J lost 3 bases, with 11 bases between them. CDR3 DNA: TGTGCCAGCAGGAGGGCAGACCACTATGGCTACACCTTC. It yields the protein CASRRADHYGYTF.

V is TRBV10-3 and J is TRBJ2-7, with 10 positions matching TRBD1. The CDR3 has 16 amino acids. Germline V gene data show CDR1 as ENHRY and CDR2 as SYGVKD. The V gene end was trimmed by 4 bases and the J gene end by 7 bases; junction bases not matched to a gene: 13. The CDR3 protein is CAISVARDRGPREQYF. CDR3 DNA: TGTGCCATCAGTGTAGCCCGGGACAGGGGCCCTCGAGAGCAGTACTTC.

This chain links TRBV3-1 with TRBJ1-2, with a possible D match to TRBD1 (6 bases). There are 13 residues in the CDR3. Germline assignment: CDR1 LGHDT and CDR2 YNNKEL (reference sequence). Trimming removed 7 bases from V and 1 base from J, with 10 bases in between. CDR3 in DNA: TGTGCCAGCACAGGGGCCCTTAACTATGGCTACACCTTC. This sequence encodes CASTGALNYGYTF.